These 21 T cell receptor beta chains came from one sample sequenced in a study of T cell changes during pregnancy in multiple sclerosis. The data were produced by immunoSEQ multiplex PCR, yet TCRdb's version contains in-frame clones alone and is incomplete. The sample contains under 40,000 clones, 85% to 95% of which appear only once. The sample in question was CD4+ T cells from peripheral blood mononuclear cells, obtained in the second trimester of pregnancy. Receptor source: a female donor with multiple sclerosis, enrolled in a pregnancy study.

The chain is built from TRBV7-6 and TRBJ1-2, with 8 bases fitting TRBD1. This CDR3 spans 13 amino acids. Germline CDR1 is SGHVS and CDR2 is FNYEAQ. V gave up 5 bases and J gave up 6 bases; unmatched junction bases: 5. The CDR3 reads CASSRQGRDGYTF. CDR3 bases: TGTGCCAGCAGCAGACAGGGGCGGGATGGCTACACCTTC. The full variable domain, with the rest looked up from reference TRBV7-6 and TRBJ1-2, is GAGVSQSPRYKVTKRGQDVALRCDPISGHVSLYWYRQALGQGPEFLTYFNYEAQQDKSGLPNDRFSAERPEGSISTLTIQRTEQRDSAMYRCASSRQGRDGYTFGSGTRLTVV.

V gene TRBV10-3 combines with J gene TRBJ1-3; D is unclear. Germline-derived CDR1 and CDR2 are ENHRY and SYGVKD. CDR3 length equals 15 residues. V lost 6 bases to trimming and J lost 0 bases, with 12 bases between them. The CDR3 region is CAIRPRKSSGNTIYF. CDR3 coding DNA: TGTGCCATCAGGCCTAGAAAGAGCTCTGGAAACACCATATATTTT.

The chain has TRBV6-5 and TRBJ2-3, with TRBD2 matching over 9 bases. CDR1 and CDR2 from the germline V gene are MNHEY and SVGAGI. This CDR3 has 15 amino acids. The V and J ends lost 4 bases and 3 bases, in that order; junction bases with no gene match: 5. The DNA for the CDR3 is TGTGCCAGCAGTTGGGGCGGGAGGGAAACAGATACGCAGTATTTT. Translating it yields CASSWGGRETDTQYF.

This chain uses TRBV7-2 with TRBJ1-1; D remains ambiguous. Looked up from germline, CDR1 is SGHTA and CDR2 is FQGNSA. This CDR3 spans 14 amino acids. Between the trimmed V and J ends, which lost 3 bases and 0 bases, there was a span of 8 bases. CDR3 DNA: TGTGCCAGCAGCTTCCCCACAGTGAACACTGAAGCTTTCTTT. Translation: CASSFPTVNTEAFF.

The V call is TRBV30, the J call TRBJ1-6, with a weak D call TRBD1 (6 bases). The CDR3 runs to 12 residues. The germline CDR1 and CDR2 sequences are GTSNPN and SVGIG (reference sequence). V shed 7 bases and J shed 8 bases, with 12 bases lying between them. CDR3 DNA: TGTGCCTTTGCACAGGGATATTCACCCCTCCACTTT. Protein: CAFAQGYSPLHF.

This chain joins TRBV7-2 and TRBJ1-1, with 8 bases matching TRBD1. With 5 bases clipped from V and 4 bases from J, the junction kept 3 bases outside the gene matches. The V gene's germline CDR1 is SGHTA and CDR2 FQGNSA. There are 13 residues in the CDR3. As DNA, the CDR3 is TGTGCCAGCAGCATACAGGGGGGCACTGAAGCTTTCTTT. Translated: CASSIQGGTEAFF. Supplemented by reference TRBV7-2 and TRBJ1-1, the full variable domain reads GAGVSQSPSNKVTEKGKDVELRCDPISGHTALYWYRQSLGQGLEFLIYFQGNSAPDKSGLPSDRFSAERTGGSVSTLTIQRTQQEDSAVYLCASSIQGGTEAFFGQGTRLTVV.

This clone was recorded only once. V gene TRBV10-3 combines with J gene TRBJ2-3; D is possibly TRBD1 (6 bases). CDR1 is ENHRY and CDR2 is SYGVKD in the germline V gene. This CDR3 has 16 amino acids. Trimming shortened V by 2 bases and J by 2 bases, and 14 bases separated the two germline ends. The CDR3 region is CAISEQGQANTDTQYF. The CDR3 bases are TGTGCCATCAGTGAGCAGGGGCAGGCGAACACAGATACGCAGTATTTT.

The chain joins TRBV19 to TRBJ2-3; 11 positions match TRBD2. From germline, CDR1 is LNHDA and CDR2 SQIVND (reference sequence). This CDR3 has 21 amino acids. V shed 3 bases and J 5 bases; nucleotides not matched to a gene: 22. CDR3 region: CASSMKIVVAGGPRGVDTQYF. CDR3 DNA sequence: TGTGCCAGTAGTATGAAAATAGTGGTAGCGGGAGGGCCCAGGGGAGTAGATACGCAGTATTTT.

V and J are TRBV20-1 and TRBJ1-1, with D unresolved. Germline V CDR1 and CDR2: DFQATT, SNEGSKA (reference sequence). The CDR3 has 11 residues. The V end lost 8 bases, the J end lost 4 bases, and 11 bases lay between the germline ends. For the CDR3, the DNA is TGCAGTCTTCTACGAAGCACTGAAGCTTTCTTT. Its translation is CSLLRSTEAFF.

The chain joins TRBV28 to TRBJ2-1; D is possibly TRBD1 (5 bases). This CDR3 is built from 16 residues. V dropped 5 bases and J dropped 3 bases, with 17 bases sitting between them. In germline, CDR1 is MDHEN, CDR2 SYDVKM. The CDR3 DNA reads as TGTGCCAGCAGTCCCCCGCAGGGCCAGGACTACAATGAGCAGTTCTTC. It specifies CASSPPQGQDYNEQFF.

V usage is TRBV10-3 and J usage is TRBJ2-7, with TRBD1 identical over 8 bases. J gave up 4 bases and V 6 bases, and 5 bases lay outside the gene matches. The germline V gene encodes CDR1 ENHRY and CDR2 SYGVKD. This CDR3 region has 13 residues. The CDR3 sequence: CAIRTGAQYEQYF. CDR3 DNA sequence: TGTGCCATCAGGACAGGGGCTCAATACGAGCAGTACTTC.

The chain joins TRBV6-1 to TRBJ2-6; 10 nucleotides line up with TRBD1. The germline V gene has CDR1 MNHNS and CDR2 SASEGT. J lost 3 bases, V lost 4 bases, and 9 bases had no gene match. This CDR3 is built from 18 residues. The CDR3 nucleotides read TGTGCCAGCAGTGCGAGGACAGGGGGAGAAAGTGGGGCCAACGTCCTGACTTTC. Protein sequence: CASSARTGGESGANVLTF.

Only one count was recorded for this clone. The chain couples TRBV6-5 to TRBJ2-5, with D perhaps TRBD2 (7 bases). The germline V gene encodes CDR1 MNHEY and CDR2 SVGAGI. V dropped 6 bases and J dropped 5 bases, with 13 bases sitting between them. The CDR3 consists of 13 residues. The CDR3 DNA reads as TGTGCCAGCAGCTGGGGGGGCCGGGAGACCCAGTACTTC. This sequence encodes CASSWGGRETQYF.

The gene calls are TRBV4-2 and TRBJ2-1; 7 bases map to TRBD2. The CDR3 is made up of 16 amino acids. Germline CDR1 is LGHNA and CDR2 is YNFKEQ. V gave up 4 bases and J gave up 8 bases; unmatched junction bases: 14. CDR3 DNA sequence: TGTGCCAGCAGCCGCCCGCAGGGAGGGCGGGACGATGAGCAGTTCTTC. Protein sequence: CASSRPQGGRDDEQFF.

This clone appeared a few times. This chain uses TRBV18 with TRBJ1-2; unclear D gene. CDR3 length equals 14 residues. CDR1 is KGHSH, CDR2 LQKENI, per germline. V gave up 2 bases and J gave up 6 bases, with 13 bases separating them. As DNA, the CDR3 is TGTGCCAGCTCACCAAACGGGGAGGCCCATGGCTACACCTTC. Its protein is CASSPNGEAHGYTF.

The chain links TRBV11-3 to TRBJ2-7; D perhaps matches TRBD2 (5 bases). The V and J ends lost 5 bases and 2 bases respectively, with 10 bases between them. Germline V gives CDR1 SGHNT, CDR2 YENEEA. This CDR3 contains 13 residues. The chain's CDR3 is CASSPTGTYEQYF. CDR3 DNA: TGTGCCAGCAGCCCCACGGGGACCTACGAGCAGTACTTC.

The V call is TRBV5-6, the J call TRBJ2-7; maybe TRBD1 (6 bases). V was shortened by 0 bases and J by 3 bases, with 10 bases between the two germline ends. CDR1 and CDR2 from the germline V gene are SGHDT and YYEEEE. This CDR3 has 14 amino acids. The CDR3 loop reads CASSLVQGDYEQYF. In DNA, the CDR3 is TGTGCCAGCAGCTTGGTACAGGGAGACTACGAGCAGTACTTC.

V gene TRBV18 combines with J gene TRBJ2-2; 8 nucleotides align to TRBD2. Germline CDR1 reads KGHSH; CDR2 reads LQKENI. This CDR3 region has 14 residues. V lost 6 bases to trimming and J lost 3 bases; unmatched junction nucleotides: 3. The CDR3 here is CASSPSGYTGELFF. CDR3 coding DNA: TGTGCCAGCTCCCCTAGCGGGTACACCGGGGAGCTGTTTTTT.

The chain has TRBV6-6 and TRBJ2-1; D gene unclear. V was clipped by 2 bases and J by 4 bases, with 3 bases between them. In germline, CDR1 is MNHNY, CDR2 SVGAGI (reference sequence). The CDR3 has 12 amino acids. The CDR3 DNA reads as TGTGCCAGCAGTTACCCGTACAATGAGCAGTTCTTC. Protein: CASSYPYNEQFF.

The CDR3 DNA sequence: TGTGCCAGCAGTGAAAGCGGGTTGGCCTATAATTCACCCCTCCACTTT. This codes for CASSESGLAYNSPLHF. The chain is built from TRBV6-1 and TRBJ1-6; no clear D. The germline V and J ends were trimmed by 2 bases and 2 bases, with 10 bases remaining between them. The CDR3 totals 16 residues. Germline CDR1 MNHNS, CDR2 SASEGT.

The rearrangement uses TRBV4-3 and TRBJ2-3, with TRBD2 as a possible D gene (5 bases). Germline loops: CDR1 LGHNA, CDR2 YSLEER. V was trimmed by 0 bases and J by 4 bases, leaving 5 bases between them. The CDR3 runs to 13 residues. CDR3 sequence (DNA): TGCGCCAGCAGCCAAGAGGGAGCAGATACGCAGTATTTT. Its translation: CASSQEGADTQYF.